This T cell receptor (beta chain) appears in the sequencing data of a study of blood T cell repertoires in COVID-19. Study as a whole: Acute and convalescent COVID-19 specimens originated in the United States, Italy and Spain. PBMCs, B-cell-depleted T cells, or T cells were the source of the cDNA or gDNA that made up the material.

Germline CDR1 is SGHTA and CDR2 is FQGNSA. This CDR3 has 15 residues. Germline trimming cut 6 bases from V and 1 base from J; bases unmatched to any gene: 8. Seattle participants joined during active infection and were tracked over time. Original analysis: Counts of nucleated cells, estimated from reference gene primer amplification, were obtained. Assay used: immunoSEQ multiplex PCR; TCRdb lists only in-frame clones, some missing. The D gene and trimming were derived from the DNA, and the V and J assignments and clone size from that table. The repertoire has some 190,000 clones, about 84% of them found once; the top ten carry roughly 20%. This clone was found once.

The material sequenced was peripheral blood. This TCR was sampled from a person aged 65 to 85 with COVID-19, enrolled during active disease. This rearrangement joins TRBV7-2 to TRBJ2-5; 7 nucleotides line up with TRBD1. The CDR3 nucleotides read TGTGCCAGCAGATACCAGGACAGGAGCCAAGAGACCCAGTACTTC. Protein: CASRYQDRSQETQYF.